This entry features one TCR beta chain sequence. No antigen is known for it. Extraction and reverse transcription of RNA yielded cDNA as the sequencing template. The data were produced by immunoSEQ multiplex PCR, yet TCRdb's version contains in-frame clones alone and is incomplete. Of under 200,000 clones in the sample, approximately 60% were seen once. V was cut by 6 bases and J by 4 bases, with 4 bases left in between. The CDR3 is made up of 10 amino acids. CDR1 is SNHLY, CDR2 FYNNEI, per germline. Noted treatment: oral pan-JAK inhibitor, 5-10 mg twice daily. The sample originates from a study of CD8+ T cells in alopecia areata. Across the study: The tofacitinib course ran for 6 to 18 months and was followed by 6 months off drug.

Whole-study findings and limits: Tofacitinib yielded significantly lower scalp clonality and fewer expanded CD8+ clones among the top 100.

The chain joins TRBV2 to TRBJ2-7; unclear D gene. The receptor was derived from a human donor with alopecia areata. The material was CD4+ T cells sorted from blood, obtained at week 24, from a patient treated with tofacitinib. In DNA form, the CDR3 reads TGTGCCAGCAGGGTTTACGAGCAGTACTTC. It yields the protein CASRVYEQYF.